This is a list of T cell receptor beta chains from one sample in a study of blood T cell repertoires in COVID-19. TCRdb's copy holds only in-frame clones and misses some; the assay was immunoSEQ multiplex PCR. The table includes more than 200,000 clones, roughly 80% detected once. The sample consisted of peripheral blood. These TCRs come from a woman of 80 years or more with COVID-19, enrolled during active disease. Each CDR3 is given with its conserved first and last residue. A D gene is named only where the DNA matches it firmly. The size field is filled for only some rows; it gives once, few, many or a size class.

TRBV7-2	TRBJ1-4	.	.	CASSPPGSTNEKLFF	TGTGCCAGCAGCCCCCCGGGGTCAACTAATGAAAAACTGTTTTTT
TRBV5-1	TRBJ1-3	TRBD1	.	CASSYSGTGGISGNTIYF	TGCGCCAGCAGCTACTCCGGGACAGGGGGTATCTCTGGAAACACCATATATTTT
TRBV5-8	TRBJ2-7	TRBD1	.	CASSLTGDVYF	TGTGCCAGCAGCTTAACAGGGGACGTGTACTTC
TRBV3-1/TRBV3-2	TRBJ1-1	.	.	CASSQGGITEAFF	TGTGCCAGCAGCCAAGGAGGGATCACTGAAGCTTTCTTT
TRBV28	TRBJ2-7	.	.	CASIGTTSYEQYF	TGTGCCAGCATTGGGACAACCTCCTACGAGCAGTACTTC
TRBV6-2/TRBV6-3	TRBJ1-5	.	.	CASSYAGGLSNQPQHF	TGTGCCAGCAGTTACGCGGGGGGCCTTAGCAATCAGCCCCAGCATTTT
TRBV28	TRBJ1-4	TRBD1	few	CASSESTGGATNEKLFF	TGTGCCAGCAGTGAATCCACAGGGGGCGCAACTAATGAAAAACTGTTTTTT
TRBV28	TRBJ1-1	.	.	CASSLLRGEAFF	TGTGCCAGCAGTTTATTAAGGGGTGAAGCTTTCTTT
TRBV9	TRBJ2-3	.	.	CASSVAGGDTQYF	TGTGCCAGCAGCGTAGCTGGAGGAGATACGCAGTATTTT
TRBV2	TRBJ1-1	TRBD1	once	CASILDRGRINTEAFF	TGTGCCAGCATCCTGGACAGGGGGCGGATTAACACTGAAGCTTTCTTT
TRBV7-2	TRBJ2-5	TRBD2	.	CASSLEGASGTQYF	TGTGCCAGCAGCTTAGAAGGCGCTAGCGGGACCCAGTACTTC
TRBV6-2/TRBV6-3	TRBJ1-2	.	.	CASSPYSGASYGYTF	TGTGCCAGCAGCCCATATTCTGGGGCAAGCTATGGCTACACCTTC
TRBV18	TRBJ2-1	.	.	CASSPRTGNNEQFF	TGTGCCAGCTCACCTCGGACGGGAAACAATGAGCAGTTCTTC
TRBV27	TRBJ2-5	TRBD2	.	CASSLVTSGETQYF	TGTGCCAGCAGTTTGGTAACTAGCGGGGAGACCCAGTACTTC
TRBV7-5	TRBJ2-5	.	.	CARSPQEKTQYF	TGTGCCAGAAGCCCACAGGAAAAGACCCAGTACTTC
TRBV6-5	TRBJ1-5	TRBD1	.	CAGDRGAGQPQHF	TGTGCCGGCGACAGGGGGGCGGGTCAGCCCCAGCATTTT
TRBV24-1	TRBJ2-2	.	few	CATSDHSGRGNTGELFF	TGTGCCACCAGTGATCATTCAGGGCGGGGAAACACCGGGGAGCTGTTTTTT
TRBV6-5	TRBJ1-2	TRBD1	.	CASSRQGGGYTF	TGTGCCAGCAGTAGACAGGGGGGAGGCTACACCTTC